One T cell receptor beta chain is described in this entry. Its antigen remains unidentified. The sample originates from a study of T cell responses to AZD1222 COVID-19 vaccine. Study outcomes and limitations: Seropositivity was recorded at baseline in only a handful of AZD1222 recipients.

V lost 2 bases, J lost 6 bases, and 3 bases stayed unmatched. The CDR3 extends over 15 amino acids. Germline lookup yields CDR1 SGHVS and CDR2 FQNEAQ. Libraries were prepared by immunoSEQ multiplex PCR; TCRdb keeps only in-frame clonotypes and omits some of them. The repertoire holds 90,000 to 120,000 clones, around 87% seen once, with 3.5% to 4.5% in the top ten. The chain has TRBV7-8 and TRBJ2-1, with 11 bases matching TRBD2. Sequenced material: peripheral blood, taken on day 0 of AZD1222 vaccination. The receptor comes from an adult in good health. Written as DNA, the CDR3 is TGTGCCAGCAGCTTACTAGCGGGAGGAGGCAATGAGCAGTTCTTC. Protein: CASSLLAGGGNEQFF.